The clone carrying this TCR beta chain was recorded only once. Antigen unknown. No conserved phenylalanine or tryptophan is present at the end of the CDR3, so a read error is the likely explanation. It is unclear where the CDR3 begins or ends on the DNA, so no DNA is shown, and the CDR3 is as TCRdb lists it. Repertoires were generated with immunoSEQ multiplex PCR, while TCRdb's copy carries only in-frame clones and drops some. The sample consists of some 500,000 clones, 95% to 96% of them appearing once. The data were obtained in a study of shared clonotypes between healthy human individuals. In the CD4+ fraction, cells were divided into CD45RA+ naive and CD45RA-negative memory subsets. Findings and limits, study-wide: Represented diversity, genetic and exposure-history alike, was limited by few donors. Across subsets, estimated richness was generally greater for naive than for memory populations.

Germline CDR1 is MNHEY and CDR2 is SMNVEV (reference sequence). 12 amino acids form the CDR3, both terminal residues included. The sample taken for sequencing was naive CD4+ T cells sorted from blood. Subset noted: CD45RA+ positively selected. The clonotype comes from a young woman in good health. This sequence joins TRBV27 and TRBJ2-4; TRBD2 is the table's D call and was not checked against the DNA. CDR3 sequence reads: CASSFRSGTSII.